This TCR beta chain emerged from a study of shared clonotypes between healthy human individuals. TCRdb's copy holds only in-frame clones and misses some; the assay was immunoSEQ multiplex PCR. Here the sample spans around 510,000 clones, roughly 95% being singletons. J was trimmed by 5 bases and V by 4 bases; bases with no gene match: 6. Germline assignment: CDR1 SGHRS and CDR2 YFSETQ. The CDR3 is 14 residues long. This clone was seen just once. Input material: naive CD4+ T cells sorted from blood. Subset specified: CD45RA+ positively selected. V is TRBV5-1 and J is TRBJ1-1, with 9 nucleotides matching TRBD1. The source is a woman aged 25-40 years in good health. DNA of the CDR3: TGCGCCAGCAGCCTGGGGGACAGGGAGACTGAAGCTTTCTTT. Translating it yields CASSLGDRETEAFF.